The clone carrying this T cell receptor (beta chain) is a singleton in its sample. The data were obtained in a study of shared clonotypes between healthy human individuals. Across the whole study: Those who served as donors were a couple of women and a few men between the ages of 18 and 49. Used for every donor were three CD4 naive, three CD4 memory, two CD8 naive and one CD8 memory plate.

Naive CD8 cells lacked CD45RO, underwent positive selection for CCR7 and left out terminally differentiated effector memory CD45RA+ cells. Those who donated, Caucasian adults without exception, all lived in Nashville, Tennessee. An assay was performed, and its level was deep. Assay: immunoSEQ multiplex PCR; the TCRdb copy retains only in-frame clones and omits some. The sample carries about 2,100,000 clones, about 92% recorded once. Sequencing used naive CD8+ T cells from PBMCs. This receptor was identified in a man in his late teens or twenties in good health. Some clones in this sample may be carry-over from other donors' samples.

This chain's CDR3 is CASSEAGTDTDTQYF. CDR3 coding DNA: TGCGCCAGCAGTGAGGCCGGGACAGATACAGATACGCAGTATTTT. V is TRBV10-1 and J is TRBJ2-3; 7 positions agree with TRBD1. V lost 2 bases to trimming and J lost 3 bases; unmatched junction nucleotides: 5. Germline V CDR1 and CDR2: WNHNN, SYGVQD (reference sequence). The CDR3 spans 15 residues.